The next 32 T cell receptor beta chains were all read from a single sample in a study of T-cell memory formation after mild COVID-19. TCRdb used MiXCR to reprocess the 5' RACE reads, holding one entry per CDR3 protein. The table shows over 300,000 distinct CDR3 sequences, with around 20% occurring only once. Sequenced input: PBMCs or a T cell subset sorted from them (not recorded which). These receptors all stem from a man younger than 35 who had mild COVID-19 (a few samples of this study predate the infection). Cell type and time point are not known.

This clonotype was found once. The chain is built from TRBV20-1 and TRBJ1-1; D is perhaps TRBD1 (6 bases). This CDR3 has 16 amino acids. V lost 0 bases and J lost 1, with 15 bases in between. Germline lookup yields CDR1 DFQATT and CDR2 SNEGSKA (reference sequence). CDR3 sequence: CSARDSLQGPNTEAFF. CDR3 nucleotide sequence: TGCAGTGCTAGAGATTCACTACAGGGACCGAACACTGAAGCTTTCTTT.

This clonotype appeared a few times. The gene calls are TRBV10-3 and TRBJ1-1; D is unresolved. The CDR3 spans 12 residues. V was clipped by 0 bases and J by 7 bases, with 6 bases between them. Germline V gene data show CDR1 as ENHRY and CDR2 as SYGVKD. CDR3 protein: CAISESTIEAFF. The CDR3 DNA sequence: TGTGCCATCAGTGAGTCTACGATTGAAGCTTTCTTT.

The CDR3, as DNA: TGTGCCAGCAGTTCAGACGGTCTCAGGGGGTTTACTGAAGCTTTCTTT. Amino acids: CASSSDGLRGFTEAFF. The rearrangement uses TRBV5-4 and TRBJ1-1; TRBD1 agrees at 7 bases. The V gene's germline CDR1 is SGHNT and CDR2 YYREEE (reference sequence). CDR3 length: 16 amino acids. The junction had 15 bases not matched to a gene; V was cut back by 5 bases and J by 5 bases.

The CDR3 nucleotides are TGCGCCAGCAGGAATCCATCCGGGACTAGCAGGGATACGCAGTATTTT. Amino acid sequence: CASRNPSGTSRDTQYF. The chain carries TRBV5-1 and TRBJ2-3, with TRBD2 matching 9 bases. Germline assignment: CDR1 SGHRS and CDR2 YFSETQ. V was clipped by 5 bases and J by 6 bases; unmatched bases: 13. The CDR3 contains 16 residues.

This clonotype came up a few times. The V call is TRBV18, the J call TRBJ2-3, with unresolved D. Germline V lookup: CDR1 KGHSH, CDR2 LQKENI. The CDR3 contains 15 residues. V was clipped by 1 base and J by 4 bases, with 12 bases between them. The chain's CDR3 is CASSPRPPAPDTQYF. As DNA, the CDR3 is TGTGCCAGCTCACCACGTCCTCCTGCGCCAGATACGCAGTATTTT. The full variable domain, completed using reference TRBV18 and TRBJ2-3, is NAGVMQNPRHLVRRRGQEARLRCSPMKGHSHVYWYRQLPEEGLKFMVYLQKENIIDESGMPKERFSAEFPKEGPSILRIQQVVRGDSAAYFCASSPRPPAPDTQYFGPGTRLTVL.

The chain carries TRBV15 and TRBJ2-4; maybe TRBD2 (5 bases). The CDR3 covers 16 residues. Germline CDR1 reads LNHNV; CDR2 reads YYDKDF (reference sequence). Trimming took 0 bases from V and 1 from J, leaving 10 bases between them. As DNA, the CDR3 is TGTGCCACCAGCAGAGATAACCCGGGGGCCAAAAACATTCAGTACTTC. Its translation: CATSRDNPGAKNIQYF.

This rearrangement joins TRBV20-1 to TRBJ2-6, with D perhaps matching TRBD2 (6 bases). The ends were cut back, 5 bases at V and 10 bases at J, with 18 bases in the middle. Germline values: CDR1 DFQATT, CDR2 SNEGSKA (reference sequence). This CDR3 contains 14 residues. The CDR3 nucleotides read TGCAGTGCTCCCGGGACGGACGGACTAAACGTCCTGACTTTC. Translated: CSAPGTDGLNVLTF.

Only a few counts were recorded for this clonotype. The rearrangement joins TRBV21-1 to TRBJ2-2; TRBD1 reflects the table's D call only, with no check against the DNA. TRBV21-1 is assigned pseudogene status. This CDR3 has 16 amino acids. This CDR3 is CASSKLPGKNTGELFF. CDR3 DNA sequence: TGTGCCAGCAGCAAACTCCCCGGGAAGAACACCGGGGAGCTGTTTTTT.

This clonotype was picked up a small number of times. The chain uses TRBV12-3 or TRBV12-4 and TRBJ2-3; D might be TRBD2 (6 bases). V gave up 2 bases and J gave up 4 bases, with 10 bases separating them. The CDR3 covers 14 residues. The CDR3 nucleotides are TGTGCCAGCAGTTTATCGTGGGAGGCAGATACGCAGTATTTT. This sequence encodes CASSLSWEADTQYF.

This clonotype was seen a few times. J is TRBJ2-1 and V is TRBV5-5; 8 nucleotides agree with TRBD1. Trimming at V came to 0 bases and at J to 9 bases, leaving 5 bases not matched to a gene. The CDR3 is made up of 14 amino acids. CDR1 is SGHKS, CDR2 YYEKEE, per germline (reference sequence). CDR3 sequence (DNA): TGTGCCAGCAGCTTGGTCGCAGGGGGCGGTGAGCAGTTCTTC. It codes for CASSLVAGGGEQFF.

A few counts support this clonotype. V gene TRBV6-2 or TRBV6-3 combines with J gene TRBJ2-7, with D unresolved. The length of the CDR3 is 13 residues. V was cut by 6 bases and J by 3 bases, with 12 bases left in between. CDR1 and CDR2 from the germline V gene are MNHEY and SVGEGT. CDR3: CASSNDGDYEQYF. Here the CDR3 DNA reads TGTGCCAGCAGCAACGACGGAGACTACGAGCAGTACTTC.

The V and J genes are TRBV7-8 and TRBJ2-7; D may be TRBD1 (5 bases). The CDR3 loop spans 14 amino acids. Germline CDR1 reads SGHVS; CDR2 reads FQNEAQ. Trimming removed 1 base at V and 5 bases at J, with 12 bases between. The CDR3 loop reads CASSLGAGSHEQYF. The CDR3 nucleotides read TGTGCCAGCAGCTTAGGGGCAGGGTCTCACGAGCAGTACTTC.

The J gene is TRBJ2-3, the V gene TRBV20-1, with TRBD2 as a possible D gene (6 bases). Germline V gene data show CDR1 as DFQATT and CDR2 as SNEGSKA (reference sequence). The CDR3 length is 15 residues. Trimming left V 7 bases short and J 10 bases short, with 27 bases between. The CDR3 nucleotides are TGCAGTGTTTTACATTTGCGGGGCACAGCCGAGGCGCAGTATTTT. Amino acids: CSVLHLRGTAEAQYF.

The chain combines TRBV6-1 with TRBJ1-1; 7 bases map to TRBD1. Germline loops: CDR1 MNHNS, CDR2 SASEGT. This CDR3 has 14 residues. After removal of 6 bases from V and 2 bases from J, the junction contained 6 bases not matched to a gene. The chain's CDR3 is CASRKQGSNTEAFF. For the CDR3, the DNA is TGTGCCAGCAGGAAACAGGGGTCAAACACTGAAGCTTTCTTT.

This chain uses TRBV7-9 with TRBJ2-7, with D tentatively TRBD1 (6 bases). Per the germline V gene, CDR1 is SEHNR and CDR2 is FQNEAQ (reference sequence). The ends were cut back, 3 bases at V and 5 bases at J, with 20 bases in the middle. The CDR3 length is 16 residues. The CDR3 here is CASSFGPTATGNEQYV. CDR3 DNA sequence: TGTGCCAGCAGCTTCGGACCCACCGCGACAGGTAACGAGCAGTACGTC.

The V gene is TRBV3-1, the J gene TRBJ2-5; TRBD2 matches at 11 bases. J was trimmed by 6 bases and V by 6 bases; bases with no gene match: 15. The CDR3 has 17 residues. Germline V gene sequence: CDR1 LGHDT, CDR2 YNNKEL (reference sequence). The CDR3 DNA is TGTGCCAGCAGTGCAAGGACTAGCGGGCAAGATAGAAAGACCCAGTACTTC. Translated: CASSARTSGQDRKTQYF.

The V and J genes are TRBV10-3 and TRBJ2-1; no reliable D call. The CDR3 contains 11 residues. V lost 11 bases and J lost 2, with 7 bases in between. Germline V lookup: CDR1 ENHRY, CDR2 SYGVKD. CDR3 in DNA: TGTGCCGCCGGAACCTACAATGAGCAGTTCTTC. Amino acid sequence: CAAGTYNEQFF.

This clonotype has just a few counts. J is TRBJ2-7 and V is TRBV29-1; TRBD1 agrees at 8 bases. Looked up from germline, CDR1 is SQVTM and CDR2 is ANQGSEA. V lost 0 bases to trimming and J lost 3 bases; unmatched junction nucleotides: 7. The length of the CDR3 is 15 residues. The CDR3 spells CSVEDDRGRNYEQYF. The CDR3 DNA is TGCAGCGTTGAAGATGACAGGGGTCGAAACTACGAGCAGTACTTC.

J is TRBJ1-1 and V is TRBV11-1; 8 nucleotides align to TRBD1. The CDR3 is 12 amino acids. V was clipped by 10 bases and J by 5 bases; unmatched bases: 6. In germline, CDR1 is SGHAT, CDR2 FQDESV (reference sequence). The CDR3, as DNA: TGTGCCACTGCAGGGGGCGAAACTGAAGCTTTCTTT. Its translation is CATAGGETEAFF.

Ten or more counts support this clonotype. The chain joins TRBV6-5 to TRBJ2-1; 12 positions match TRBD2. The CDR3 runs 15 residues. V lost 2 bases, J lost 12 bases, and 8 bases stayed unmatched. Germline V gene sequence: CDR1 MNHEY, CDR2 SVGAGI. Written as DNA, the CDR3 is TGTGCCAGCAGTTACAGGGCTAGCGGGGGGGCAAGGCAGTTCTTC. Translation: CASSYRASGGARQFF.

This clonotype was seen a few times. The V gene is TRBV20-1, the J gene TRBJ1-3, with D hard to call. CDR3 length equals 15 residues. CDR1 DFQATT and CDR2 SNEGSKA come from the germline V gene (reference sequence). V was pared by 4 bases and J by 0 bases, with 13 bases between. The CDR3 is CSATHPDNSGNTIYF. CDR3 in DNA: TGCAGTGCTACCCACCCTGATAACTCTGGAAACACCATATATTTT.

In its sample, this clonotype was seen once. V usage is TRBV24-1 and J usage is TRBJ1-2; 7 bases map to TRBD1. V gave up 3 bases and J gave up 5 bases; unmatched junction bases: 11. In germline, CDR1 is KGHDR, CDR2 SFDVKD. The CDR3 has 16 amino acids. CDR3 sequence (DNA): TGTGCCACCAGTGATGGCCCTAGACAGGGTTGGTATGGCTACACCTTC. Its translation is CATSDGPRQGWYGYTF.

V gene TRBV19 combines with J gene TRBJ1-1; possible D gene TRBD1, 6 bases. The CDR3 spans 13 residues. V lost 5 bases and J 4 bases, leaving 11 bases between the germline ends. From germline, CDR1 is LNHDA and CDR2 SQIVND (reference sequence). The CDR3 loop reads CASSQRGSTEAFF. As DNA, the CDR3 is TGTGCCAGTAGTCAAAGGGGGAGCACTGAAGCTTTCTTT.

V is TRBV6-6 and J is TRBJ2-7; 9 positions agree with TRBD1. Germline V gives CDR1 MNHNY, CDR2 SVGAGI (reference sequence). CDR3 length equals 14 residues. V shed 4 bases, J shed 3 bases, and the junction held 4 bases outside the gene matches. The CDR3 spells CASSSRDRVYEQYF. The CDR3 DNA is TGTGCCAGCAGTTCCCGGGACAGGGTCTACGAGCAGTACTTC.

This clonotype was found a few times. V is TRBV20-1 and J is TRBJ2-5, with TRBD1 as a possible D gene (6 bases). CDR3 length: 14 amino acids. Germline CDR1 DFQATT, CDR2 SNEGSKA (reference sequence). Trimming took 5 bases from V and 2 from J, leaving 15 bases between them. CDR3 coding DNA: TGCAGTGCTGGTGACAGGCGATATCAAGAGACCCAGTACTTC. It encodes CSAGDRRYQETQYF.

This sequence joins TRBV10-3 and TRBJ2-7, with 12 positions matching TRBD1. Germline V gives CDR1 ENHRY, CDR2 SYGVKD. The V and J ends lost 2 bases and 4 bases, in that order; junction bases with no gene match: 3. The CDR3 runs 15 residues. The CDR3 sequence is CAISEGDRGRYEQYF. For the CDR3, the DNA is TGTGCCATCAGTGAGGGGGACAGGGGGCGGTACGAGCAGTACTTC.

There are a few counts of this clonotype. The chain carries TRBV5-1 and TRBJ1-5; D not resolved. The V and J ends lost 1 base and 3 bases respectively, with 8 bases between them. CDR3 length equals 14 residues. Germline CDR1 SGHRS, CDR2 YFSETQ. CDR3 loop: CASSLSDFNQPQHF. CDR3 nucleotides: TGCGCCAGCAGCTTGTCAGACTTCAATCAGCCCCAGCATTTT.

The chain has TRBV7-9 and TRBJ2-3; D could derive from TRBD1 or TRBD2 (6 bases each). The CDR3 loop spans 15 amino acids. V was cut by 4 bases and J by 2 bases, with 13 bases left in between. Per the germline V gene, CDR1 is SEHNR and CDR2 is FQNEAQ (reference sequence). The CDR3 sequence is CASSSGGSITDTQYF. CDR3 DNA sequence: TGTGCCAGCAGCTCCGGGGGCAGCATCACAGATACGCAGTATTTT. The full variable domain, its missing parts supplied by reference TRBV7-9 and TRBJ2-3, is DTGVSQNPRHKITKRGQNVTFRCDPISEHNRLYWYRQTLGQGPEFLTYFQNEAQLEKSRLLSDRFSAERPKGSFSTLEIQRTEQGDSAMYLCASSSGGSITDTQYFGPGTRLTVL.

This clonotype turned up a few times. The rearrangement uses TRBV20-1 and TRBJ1-2; TRBD1 is a possible D gene (5 bases). The germline CDR1 and CDR2 sequences are DFQATT and SNEGSKA (reference sequence). V was trimmed by 5 bases and J by 6 bases, leaving 13 bases between them. The CDR3 is 12 amino acids. The CDR3 reads CSAERGIDGYTF. The CDR3 DNA reads TGCAGTGCTGAACGGGGGATAGATGGCTACACCTTC.

The rearrangement uses TRBV7-2 and TRBJ2-4; D could derive from TRBD1 or TRBD2 (5 bases each). In germline, CDR1 is SGHTA, CDR2 FQGNSA. The CDR3 sequence is 15 residues long. V shed 0 bases and J shed 1 base, with 7 bases lying between them. CDR3 DNA: TGTGCCAGCAGCTTAGCGAGGGGTGCCAAAAACATTCAGTACTTC. Encoded protein: CASSLARGAKNIQYF. The entire variable domain, with the rest obtained from reference TRBV7-2 and TRBJ2-4, is as follows: GAGVSQSPSNKVTEKGKDVELRCDPISGHTALYWYRQSLGQGLEFLIYFQGNSAPDKSGLPSDRFSAERTGGSVSTLTIQRTQQEDSAVYLCASSLARGAKNIQYFGAGTRLSVL.

This clonotype was seen at least ten times. The J gene is TRBJ2-3, the V gene TRBV9; D is unresolved. This CDR3 contains 13 residues. With 2 bases removed from V and 2 bases from J, the gap between germline ends came to 6 bases. Germline lookup yields CDR1 SGDLS and CDR2 YYNGEE. In nucleotides, the CDR3 is TGTGCCAGCAGCGTTGGGTTCACAGATACGCAGTATTTT. Protein sequence: CASSVGFTDTQYF.

The V gene is TRBV19, the J gene TRBJ2-7; 7 nucleotides agree with TRBD1. The CDR3 loop spans 16 amino acids. With V trimmed by 7 bases and J by 1 base, 13 bases remained unmatched. Germline lookup yields CDR1 LNHDA and CDR2 SQIVND (reference sequence). In DNA, the CDR3 is TGTGCCAGTACCCCCGGGCGAAGGGGGCAATCCTACGAGCAGTACTTC. Protein product: CASTPGRRGQSYEQYF.